A selection of T cell receptor beta chains follows, all from one sample in a study of CD8 T cells in Susac syndrome. Each CDR3 protein gets one entry after TCRdb re-called the immunoSEQ multiplex PCR reads with MiXCR. The table shows around 190,000 distinct CDR3 sequences, with around 95% occurring only once. Sequenced material: CD4+ T cells from PBMCs. These receptors all stem from a human donor in good health. The CDR3 runs from the conserved cysteine through the conserved F or W. D genes are given only for firm matches. Size is stated for part of the rows, as once, few or many counts, or as a class when the clone is expanded.

v_call: TRBV30
j_call: TRBJ1-2
d_call: TRBD1
clone_size: -
cdr3_aa: CAWRQGGSYGYTF
cdr3_nt: TGTGCCTGGAGGCAGGGGGGATCCTATGGCTACACCTTC

v_call: TRBV29-1
j_call: TRBJ1-2
d_call: TRBD1
clone_size: -
cdr3_aa: CSDSGQGMDGYTF
cdr3_nt: TGCAGCGACTCCGGACAGGGAATGGACGGCTACACCTTC

v_call: TRBV9
j_call: TRBJ2-1
d_call: -
clone_size: -
cdr3_aa: CASSAGQYNEQFF
cdr3_nt: TGTGCCAGCAGCGCCGGACAGTACAATGAGCAGTTCTTC

v_call: TRBV20-1
j_call: TRBJ1-2
d_call: TRBD1
clone_size: -
cdr3_aa: CSAWGQVYGYTF
cdr3_nt: TGCAGTGCCTGGGGACAGGTCTATGGCTACACCTTC

v_call: TRBV28
j_call: TRBJ1-2
d_call: -
clone_size: -
cdr3_aa: CASGLRGPSYGYTF
cdr3_nt: TGTGCCAGCGGCTTGCGGGGGCCTTCCTATGGCTACACCTTC

v_call: TRBV20-1
j_call: TRBJ2-1
d_call: -
clone_size: -
cdr3_aa: CSARAQYPGQFF
cdr3_nt: TGCAGTGCTAGAGCTCAGTATCCGGGGCAGTTCTTC

v_call: TRBV4-1
j_call: TRBJ2-6
d_call: TRBD1
clone_size: -
cdr3_aa: CASSNLQGKGEGGANVLTF
cdr3_nt: TGCGCCAGCAGTAATTTACAGGGGAAAGGAGAAGGTGGGGCCAACGTCCTGACTTTC

v_call: TRBV30
j_call: TRBJ1-1
d_call: -
clone_size: -
cdr3_aa: CAWNRDTEAFF
cdr3_nt: TGTGCCTGGAACAGGGACACTGAAGCTTTCTTT

v_call: TRBV27
j_call: TRBJ2-6
d_call: -
clone_size: -
cdr3_aa: CASSSERRHSSGANVLTF
cdr3_nt: TGTGCCAGCAGTTCGGAGAGACGCCACAGCTCTGGGGCCAACGTCCTGACTTTC

v_call: TRBV20-1
j_call: TRBJ2-5
d_call: -
clone_size: -
cdr3_aa: CSAFPHGETQYF
cdr3_nt: TGCAGTGCTTTTCCCCACGGAGAGACCCAGTACTTC

v_call: TRBV20-1
j_call: TRBJ2-3
d_call: TRBD2
clone_size: -
cdr3_aa: CSAPLGGGEDTQYF
cdr3_nt: TGCAGTGCTCCCCTTGGGGGAGGGGAGGATACGCAGTATTTT

v_call: TRBV20-1
j_call: TRBJ1-1
d_call: -
clone_size: -
cdr3_aa: CSASFPIDTEAFF
cdr3_nt: TGCAGTGCTTCGTTTCCGATAGACACTGAAGCTTTCTTT

v_call: TRBV12-3/TRBV12-4
j_call: TRBJ2-7
d_call: -
clone_size: -
cdr3_aa: CASTIRSSYEQYF
cdr3_nt: TGTGCCAGCACCATAAGGAGCTCCTACGAGCAGTACTTC

v_call: TRBV7-2
j_call: TRBJ2-3
d_call: -
clone_size: -
cdr3_aa: CASSPGGSTDTQYF
cdr3_nt: TGTGCCAGCAGCCCTGGGGGGTCCACAGATACGCAGTATTTT

v_call: TRBV4-3
j_call: TRBJ2-3
d_call: -
clone_size: -
cdr3_aa: CASSLQWGPGADTQYF
cdr3_nt: TGCGCCAGCAGCCTCCAATGGGGGCCAGGAGCAGATACGCAGTATTTT

v_call: TRBV29-1
j_call: TRBJ2-1
d_call: TRBD2
clone_size: -
cdr3_aa: CSAGLAGDNEQFF
cdr3_nt: TGCAGCGCGGGACTAGCGGGGGACAATGAGCAGTTCTTC

v_call: TRBV29-1
j_call: TRBJ2-2
d_call: -
clone_size: -
cdr3_aa: CSAMRTMSGAMNTGELFF
cdr3_nt: TGCAGCGCCATGCGAACGATGTCGGGGGCTATGAACACCGGGGAGCTGTTTTTT

v_call: TRBV7-2
j_call: TRBJ1-2
d_call: TRBD1
clone_size: -
cdr3_aa: CASSLQGGIYGYTF
cdr3_nt: TGTGCCAGCAGCCTACAGGGGGGGATATATGGCTACACCTTC

v_call: TRBV2
j_call: TRBJ2-7
d_call: -
clone_size: -
cdr3_aa: CASEVGGEPYEQYF
cdr3_nt: TGTGCCAGCGAGGTTGGCGGGGAACCTTACGAGCAGTACTTC

v_call: TRBV4-1
j_call: TRBJ2-5
d_call: -
clone_size: -
cdr3_aa: CASSQTTGETQYF
cdr3_nt: TGCGCCAGCAGCCAAACCACAGGAGAGACCCAGTACTTC

v_call: TRBV6-7
j_call: TRBJ2-3
d_call: -
clone_size: -
cdr3_aa: CASIYGDTQYF
cdr3_nt: TGTGCCAGCATCTACGGAGATACGCAGTATTTT

v_call: TRBV9
j_call: TRBJ1-2
d_call: -
clone_size: -
cdr3_aa: CASSVALTSGGYTF
cdr3_nt: TGTGCCAGCAGCGTAGCTTTAACATCTGGTGGCTACACCTTC

v_call: TRBV29-1
j_call: TRBJ2-5
d_call: -
clone_size: -
cdr3_aa: CSVLATGQPRETQYF
cdr3_nt: TGCAGCGTTCTCGCGACCGGACAACCGAGAGAGACCCAGTACTTC

v_call: TRBV13
j_call: TRBJ1-4
d_call: -
clone_size: -
cdr3_aa: CASSLWEEGREKLFF
cdr3_nt: TGTGCCAGCAGCTTATGGGAGGAGGGAAGAGAAAAACTGTTTTTT

v_call: TRBV20-1
j_call: TRBJ2-1
d_call: -
clone_size: -
cdr3_aa: CSAGLARFNEQFF
cdr3_nt: TGCAGTGCGGGGCTAGCGCGCTTCAATGAGCAGTTCTTC

v_call: TRBV29-1
j_call: TRBJ1-5
d_call: TRBD1
clone_size: -
cdr3_aa: CSVPGGNSNQPQHF
cdr3_nt: TGCAGCGTACCAGGGGGGAATAGCAATCAGCCCCAGCATTTT

v_call: TRBV11-2
j_call: TRBJ1-1
d_call: -
clone_size: -
cdr3_aa: CASSPQLGSNTEAFF
cdr3_nt: TGTGCCAGCAGCCCGCAGTTAGGGTCGAACACTGAAGCTTTCTTT

v_call: TRBV24-1
j_call: TRBJ2-1
d_call: -
clone_size: -
cdr3_aa: CATSDFPSDEQFF
cdr3_nt: TGTGCCACCAGTGATTTTCCGAGCGATGAGCAGTTCTTC

v_call: TRBV20-1
j_call: TRBJ2-2
d_call: -
clone_size: once
cdr3_aa: CSAKNTGIRSGELFF
cdr3_nt: TGCAGTGCTAAAAACACAGGGATACGGTCCGGGGAGCTGTTTTTT

v_call: TRBV27
j_call: TRBJ2-5
d_call: -
clone_size: -
cdr3_aa: CASGPYLEWGTGTQETQYF
cdr3_nt: TGTGCCAGCGGACCCTATCTTGAGTGGGGGACGGGAACTCAAGAGACCCAGTACTTC

v_call: TRBV25-1
j_call: TRBJ2-5
d_call: -
clone_size: once
cdr3_aa: CASSLRVSQYF
cdr3_nt: TGTGCCAGCAGTCTACGGGTGTCCCAGTACTTC

v_call: TRBV9
j_call: TRBJ2-4
d_call: TRBD2
clone_size: -
cdr3_aa: CASSVDPSGVDIQYF
cdr3_nt: TGTGCCAGCAGCGTAGATCCTAGCGGGGTAGACATTCAGTACTTC

v_call: TRBV11-2
j_call: TRBJ1-2
d_call: TRBD1
clone_size: -
cdr3_aa: CASSRTGSNYGYTF
cdr3_nt: TGTGCCAGCAGCCGGACAGGGTCTAACTATGGCTACACCTTC

v_call: TRBV29-1
j_call: TRBJ2-7
d_call: -
clone_size: -
cdr3_aa: CSVEGLSGNYEQYF
cdr3_nt: TGCAGCGTTGAAGGCCTGTCCGGCAACTACGAGCAGTACTTC

v_call: TRBV11-2
j_call: TRBJ2-1
d_call: -
clone_size: -
cdr3_aa: CASSLGGGVQFF
cdr3_nt: TGTGCCAGCAGCTTGGGTGGGGGTGTGCAGTTCTTC

v_call: TRBV7-9
j_call: TRBJ1-5
d_call: -
clone_size: -
cdr3_aa: CASSKSFNQPQHF
cdr3_nt: TGTGCCAGCTCAAAGTCCTTCAATCAGCCCCAGCATTTT

v_call: TRBV7-9
j_call: TRBJ2-3
d_call: TRBD2
clone_size: few
cdr3_aa: CASSFSGGSTDTQYF
cdr3_nt: TGTGCCAGCAGCTTCAGCGGGGGGAGCACAGATACGCAGTATTTT

v_call: TRBV2
j_call: TRBJ1-5
d_call: TRBD1
clone_size: -
cdr3_aa: CASNPGTEGPQHF
cdr3_nt: TGTGCCAGCAACCCCGGGACAGAAGGGCCCCAGCATTTT

v_call: TRBV6-5
j_call: TRBJ2-7
d_call: -
clone_size: -
cdr3_aa: CASSPRWTASYEQYF
cdr3_nt: TGTGCCAGCAGCCCTCGTTGGACGGCCTCCTACGAGCAGTACTTC

v_call: TRBV18
j_call: TRBJ1-5
d_call: -
clone_size: -
cdr3_aa: CASSPQGGGQPQHF
cdr3_nt: TGTGCCAGCTCACCCCAGGGTGGAGGCCAGCCCCAGCATTTT

v_call: TRBV14
j_call: TRBJ1-1
d_call: TRBD1
clone_size: -
cdr3_aa: CASSQAGQGRDTEAFF
cdr3_nt: TGTGCCAGCAGCCAAGCGGGACAGGGTCGGGACACTGAAGCTTTCTTT

v_call: TRBV4-1
j_call: TRBJ2-5
d_call: -
clone_size: -
cdr3_aa: CASSQLTRGQETQYF
cdr3_nt: TGCGCCAGCAGCCAACTGACCCGAGGACAAGAGACCCAGTACTTC

v_call: TRBV10-2
j_call: TRBJ1-1
d_call: -
clone_size: -
cdr3_aa: CASSDDSMNTEAFF
cdr3_nt: TGCGCCAGCAGTGATGACAGCATGAACACTGAAGCTTTCTTT

v_call: TRBV5-6
j_call: TRBJ2-7
d_call: TRBD1
clone_size: -
cdr3_aa: CASSSGTGVYEQYF
cdr3_nt: TGTGCCAGCAGCTCCGGGACAGGGGTTTACGAGCAGTACTTC

v_call: TRBV7-9
j_call: TRBJ2-3
d_call: -
clone_size: -
cdr3_aa: CASSSRGLTDTQYF
cdr3_nt: TGTGCCAGCAGCTCTAGAGGACTAACAGATACGCAGTATTTT

v_call: TRBV6-5
j_call: TRBJ2-7
d_call: TRBD1
clone_size: -
cdr3_aa: CASSLDREIYEQYF
cdr3_nt: TGTGCCAGCAGCCTGGACAGGGAGATCTACGAGCAGTACTTC

v_call: TRBV6-2/TRBV6-3
j_call: TRBJ1-5
d_call: TRBD1
clone_size: -
cdr3_aa: CASSSSPGQGYQPQHF
cdr3_nt: TGTGCCAGCAGTTCCTCTCCGGGACAGGGCTATCAGCCCCAGCATTTT

v_call: TRBV5-4
j_call: TRBJ1-2
d_call: -
clone_size: -
cdr3_aa: CASSVGPQPNYGYTF
cdr3_nt: TGTGCCAGCAGCGTGGGACCGCAGCCCAACTATGGCTACACCTTC

v_call: TRBV20-1
j_call: TRBJ2-4
d_call: -
clone_size: -
cdr3_aa: CSARDDPTAAKNIQYF
cdr3_nt: TGCAGTGCTAGAGATGACCCGACAGCAGCCAAAAACATTCAGTACTTC

v_call: TRBV5-1
j_call: TRBJ2-1
d_call: TRBD1
clone_size: -
cdr3_aa: CASAKPRDRGLYYNEQFF
cdr3_nt: TGCGCCAGCGCAAAACCCCGGGACAGGGGCCTGTACTACAATGAGCAGTTCTTC

v_call: TRBV7-2
j_call: TRBJ2-1
d_call: TRBD2
clone_size: -
cdr3_aa: CASSLALAGGAEQFF
cdr3_nt: TGTGCCAGCAGCTTAGCACTGGCGGGGGGCGCTGAGCAGTTCTTC

v_call: TRBV6-5
j_call: TRBJ2-1
d_call: -
clone_size: -
cdr3_aa: CASTRAGNHEQFF
cdr3_nt: TGTGCCAGCACCAGGGCGGGGAACCATGAGCAGTTCTTC

v_call: TRBV12-3/TRBV12-4
j_call: TRBJ2-5
d_call: -
clone_size: -
cdr3_aa: CASTSTGTQETQYF
cdr3_nt: TGTGCCAGCACCTCAACGGGGACCCAAGAGACCCAGTACTTC

v_call: TRBV11-2
j_call: TRBJ2-3
d_call: -
clone_size: -
cdr3_aa: CASSLSGPDTQYF
cdr3_nt: TGTGCCAGCAGCTTATCGGGTCCAGATACGCAGTATTTT

v_call: TRBV7-9
j_call: TRBJ2-7
d_call: -
clone_size: -
cdr3_aa: CASSLALYSYEQYF
cdr3_nt: TGTGCCAGCAGCTTAGCGCTGTATTCCTACGAGCAGTACTTC